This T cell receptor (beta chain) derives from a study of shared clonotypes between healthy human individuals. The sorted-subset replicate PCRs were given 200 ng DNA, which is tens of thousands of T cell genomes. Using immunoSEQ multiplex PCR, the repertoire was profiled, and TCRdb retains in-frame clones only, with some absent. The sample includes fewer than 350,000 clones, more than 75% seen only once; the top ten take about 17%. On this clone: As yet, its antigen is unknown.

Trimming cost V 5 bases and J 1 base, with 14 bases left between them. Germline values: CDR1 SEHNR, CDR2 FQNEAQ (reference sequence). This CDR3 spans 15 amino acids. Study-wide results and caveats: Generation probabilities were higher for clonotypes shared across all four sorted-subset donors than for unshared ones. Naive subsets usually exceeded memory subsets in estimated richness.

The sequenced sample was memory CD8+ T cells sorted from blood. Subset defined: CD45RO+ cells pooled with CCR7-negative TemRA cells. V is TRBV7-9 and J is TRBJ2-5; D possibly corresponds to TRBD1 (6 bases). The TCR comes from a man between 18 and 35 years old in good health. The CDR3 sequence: CASSRGIGGQETQYF. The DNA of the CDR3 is TGTGCCAGCAGCAGGGGGATTGGCGGCCAAGAGACCCAGTACTTC.